Listed here are 11 T cell receptor beta chains from one sample, sequenced in a study of regulatory T cells in long-lasting Graves disease (dated by TCRdb to 2020 to 2022). Libraries were constructed by multiplex PCR. The run used an Illumina HiSeq 4000. To build TCR beta libraries, CDR3 regions were amplified by Arm-PCR using iRepertoire HTBI primers. TCRdb reanalyzed the raw reads on its own, using fastp at Q25 for trimming and MiXCR for clone calling, and kept in-frame beta chains. Entries are consolidated by CDR3 protein sequence, retaining the most common genes and DNA. The sample table records a few hundred thousand distinct CDR3 sequences; around 15% of these occur just once. Just under 30% of the sample lies in the top ten. In light of the paper, this sample's time point label describes: newly diagnosed GD, antithyroid drugs for less than 3 months. For both TCR sequencing and RNA sequencing, RNA was extracted from PBMCs in TRIzol.

The same sample was also used in a study of T cells in Graves' hyperthyroidism and ophthalmopathy.

The sequencing here drew on peripheral blood mononuclear cells (PBMCs), taken at new diagnosis, from a patient treated with antithyroid drugs. These receptors were obtained from a man aged 40-49 years with Graves disease. Donor details come from another sample of the same person, matched by shared clones.

This clonotype was detected many times. The V gene is TRBV28, the J gene TRBJ1-1; unclear D gene. The CDR3 extends over 11 amino acids. V was trimmed by 3 bases and J by 10 bases, leaving 9 bases between them. Looked up from germline, CDR1 is MDHEN and CDR2 is SYDVKM. The CDR3 nucleotides read TGTGCCAGCAGTTTGGGCTTAGGAGCTTTCTTT. Translating gives CASSLGLGAFF.

This clonotype was counted a few times. In DNA form, the CDR3 reads TGTGCCAGCAGCCACCGGGACACTCGGAGCACTGAAGCTTTCTTT. It yields the protein CASSHRDTRSTEAFF. V usage is TRBV7-2 and J usage is TRBJ1-1, with D perhaps TRBD1 (6 bases). The CDR3 is 15 amino acids. Trimming took off 5 bases at V and 4 bases at J, with 17 bases between the two ends. The germline CDR1 and CDR2 sequences are SGHTA and FQGNSA.

This clonotype has ten or more counts. The rearrangement joins TRBV6-1 to TRBJ1-2; a possible D gene is TRBD1 (6 bases). The CDR3 spans 15 residues. Germline assignment: CDR1 MNHNS and CDR2 SASEGT. Deletions cut 7 bases from V and 0 bases from J, with 15 bases between. The CDR3 is CASTPAPGANYGYTF. As DNA, the CDR3 is TGTGCCAGCACCCCTGCCCCAGGGGCTAACTATGGCTACACCTTC.

The J gene is TRBJ2-1, the V gene TRBV9; no firm D call. The CDR3 has 10 residues. Germline V gene sequence: CDR1 SGDLS, CDR2 YYNGEE. Trimming removed 0 bases at V and 12 bases at J, with 4 bases between. Here the CDR3 DNA reads TGTGCCAGCAGCGTAGGGGTGCAGTTCTTC. It translates to CASSVGVQFF.

This sequence joins TRBV6-2 or TRBV6-3 and TRBJ2-7; 9 positions match TRBD2. Trimming at V came to 4 bases and at J to 4 bases, leaving 8 bases not matched to a gene. Germline V CDR1 and CDR2: MNHEY, SVGEGT. CDR3 length equals 15 residues. The CDR3 protein is CASSSRRGGFYEQYF. CDR3 DNA sequence: TGTGCCAGCAGTTCCAGGCGGGGGGGCTTTTACGAGCAGTACTTC.

To note about this clonotype: Just one base apart from a much larger clone, this may be a read error. This chain joins TRBV6-2 or TRBV6-3 and TRBJ1-2, with D perhaps matching TRBD1 (5 bases). With 1 base removed from V and 6 bases from J, the gap between germline ends came to 12 bases. The germline V gene encodes CDR1 MNHEY and CDR2 SVGEGT. There are 14 residues in the CDR3. DNA for the CDR3: TGTGCCAGCAGTTACTGGCGGATAGGGGATGGCTACACCTTC. This gives the protein CASSYWRIGDGYTF.

This clonotype was recorded at least ten times. The junction departs from the called germline gene at one end, perhaps through a read error. The J gene is TRBJ2-1, the V gene TRBV5-1; D is uncertain. CDR3 size: 14 residues. Looked up from germline, CDR1 is SGHRS and CDR2 is YFSETQ. The CDR3 is CASSLVVGYNEQFF. CDR3 coding DNA: TGTGCCAGCAGCTTGGTTGTGGGCTACAATGAGCAGTTCTTC.

This rearrangement joins TRBV10-3 to TRBJ2-7, with D possibly TRBD2 on 5 matching bases. The CDR3 length is 14 residues. Per the germline V gene, CDR1 is ENHRY and CDR2 is SYGVKD. V was pared by 6 bases and J by 0 bases, with 12 bases between. CDR3 nucleotide sequence: TGTGCCATCAGCCGGAGGACGGCCTCCTACGAGCAGTACTTC. It yields the protein CAISRRTASYEQYF.

The chain uses TRBV11-2 and TRBJ1-2; TRBD1 might be the D (5 bases). Germline V gene data show CDR1 as SGHAT and CDR2 as FQNNGV. V was pared by 0 bases and J by 3 bases, with 14 bases between. The CDR3 is 16 residues long. The CDR3 reads CASSLDSGTLYYGYTF. The DNA of the CDR3 is TGTGCCAGCAGCTTAGATTCCGGGACCCTCTACTATGGCTACACCTTC.

There are many counts of this clonotype. V gene TRBV5-1 combines with J gene TRBJ2-3; D could derive from TRBD1 or TRBD2 (5 bases each). This CDR3 comprises 16 residues. Per germline, CDR1 SGHRS and CDR2 YFSETQ. Trimming pared 0 bases from V and 0 bases from J, leaving 11 bases between. CDR3 coding DNA: TGCGCCAGCAGCTTGGATCCAGGGACGAGCACAGATACGCAGTATTTT. This encodes CASSLDPGTSTDTQYF.

The chain has TRBV6-2 or TRBV6-3 and TRBJ2-1; 9 bases are shared with TRBD2. In germline, CDR1 is MNHEY, CDR2 SVGEGT. Trimming at V came to 6 bases and at J to 7 bases, leaving 10 bases not matched to a gene. This CDR3 comprises 15 residues. CDR3 coding DNA: TGTGCCAGCAGGAACAGCGGGGGGAGTGGGAATGAGCAGTTCTTC. As protein: CASRNSGGSGNEQFF.